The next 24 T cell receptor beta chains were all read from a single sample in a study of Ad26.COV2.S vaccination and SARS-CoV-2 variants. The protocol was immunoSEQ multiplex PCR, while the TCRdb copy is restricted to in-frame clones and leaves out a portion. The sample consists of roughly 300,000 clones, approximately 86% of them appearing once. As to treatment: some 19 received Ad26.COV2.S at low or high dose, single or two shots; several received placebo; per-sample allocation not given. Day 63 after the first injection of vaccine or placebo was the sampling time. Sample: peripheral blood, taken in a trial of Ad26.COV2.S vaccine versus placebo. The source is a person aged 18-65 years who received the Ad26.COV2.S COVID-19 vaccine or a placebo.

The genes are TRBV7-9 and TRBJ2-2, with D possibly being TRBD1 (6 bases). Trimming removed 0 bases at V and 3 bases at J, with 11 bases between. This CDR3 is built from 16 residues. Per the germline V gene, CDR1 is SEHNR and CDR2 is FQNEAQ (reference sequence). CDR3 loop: CASSLANRDYTGELFF. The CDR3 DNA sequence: TGTGCCAGCAGCTTAGCTAACAGGGATTACACCGGGGAGCTGTTTTTT.

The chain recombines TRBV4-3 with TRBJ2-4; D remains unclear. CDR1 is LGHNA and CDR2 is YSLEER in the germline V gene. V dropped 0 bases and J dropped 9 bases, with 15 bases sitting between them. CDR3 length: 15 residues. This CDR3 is CASSQEAPPRGIQYF. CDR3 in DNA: TGCGCCAGCAGCCAAGAAGCTCCCCCCCGCGGCATTCAGTACTTC.

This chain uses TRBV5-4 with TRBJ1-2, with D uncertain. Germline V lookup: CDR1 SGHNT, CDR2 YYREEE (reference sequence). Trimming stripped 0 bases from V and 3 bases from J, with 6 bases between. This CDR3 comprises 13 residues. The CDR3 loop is CASSLDGYYGYTF. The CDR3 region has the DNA TGTGCCAGCAGCTTGGACGGTTACTATGGCTACACCTTC. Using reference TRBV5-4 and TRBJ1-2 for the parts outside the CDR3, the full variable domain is ETGVTQSPTHLIKTRGQQVTLRCSSQSGHNTVSWYQQALGQGPQFIFQYYREEENGRGNFPPRFSGLQFPNYSSELNVNALELDDSALYLCASSLDGYYGYTFGSGTRLTVV.

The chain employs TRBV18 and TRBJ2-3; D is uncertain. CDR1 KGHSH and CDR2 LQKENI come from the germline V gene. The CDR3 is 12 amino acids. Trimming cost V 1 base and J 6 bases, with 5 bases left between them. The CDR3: CASSPRFDTQYF. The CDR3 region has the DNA TGTGCCAGCTCACCACGGTTTGATACGCAGTATTTT.

The CDR3 here is CASSPMSSGQGISYEQYF. As DNA, the CDR3 is TGTGCCAGCAGCCCAATGAGCTCCGGACAGGGGATTTCCTACGAGCAGTACTTC. The chain couples TRBV7-3 to TRBJ2-7, with 9 bases identical to TRBD1. V shed 5 bases and J 1 base; nucleotides not matched to a gene: 15. Germline CDR1 is SGHTA and CDR2 is FQGTGA. The CDR3 covers 18 residues.

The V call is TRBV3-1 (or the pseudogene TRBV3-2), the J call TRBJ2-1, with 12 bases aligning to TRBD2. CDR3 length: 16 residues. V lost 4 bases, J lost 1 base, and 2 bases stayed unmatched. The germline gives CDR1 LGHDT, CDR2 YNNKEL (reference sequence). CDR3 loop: CASSPLAGGSYNEQFF. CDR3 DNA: TGTGCCAGCAGCCCGCTAGCGGGAGGGTCCTACAATGAGCAGTTCTTC.

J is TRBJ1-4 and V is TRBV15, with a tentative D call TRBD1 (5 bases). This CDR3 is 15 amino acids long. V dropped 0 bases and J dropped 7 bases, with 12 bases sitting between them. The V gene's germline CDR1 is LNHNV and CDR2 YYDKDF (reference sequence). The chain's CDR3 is CATSRERGRVEKLFF. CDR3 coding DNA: TGTGCCACCAGCAGAGAAAGGGGACGGGTTGAAAAACTGTTTTTT.

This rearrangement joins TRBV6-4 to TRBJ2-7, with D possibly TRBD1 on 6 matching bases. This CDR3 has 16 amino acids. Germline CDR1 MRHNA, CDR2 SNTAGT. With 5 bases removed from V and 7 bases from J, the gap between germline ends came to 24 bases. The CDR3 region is CASSPNPGHGLAEQYF. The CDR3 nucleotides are TGTGCCAGCAGTCCTAATCCGGGACACGGTTTGGCGGAGCAGTACTTC.

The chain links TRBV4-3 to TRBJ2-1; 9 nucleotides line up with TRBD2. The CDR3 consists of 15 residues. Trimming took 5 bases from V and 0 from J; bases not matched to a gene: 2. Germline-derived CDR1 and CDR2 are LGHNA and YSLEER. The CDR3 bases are TGCGCCAGCAGCGAGCGGGAGGTCTCCTACAATGAGCAGTTCTTC. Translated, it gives CASSEREVSYNEQFF.

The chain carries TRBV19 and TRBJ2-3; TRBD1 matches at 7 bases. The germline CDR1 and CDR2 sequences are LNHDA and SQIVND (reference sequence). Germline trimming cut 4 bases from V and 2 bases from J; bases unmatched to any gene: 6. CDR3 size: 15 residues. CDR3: CASSTGTALTDTQYF. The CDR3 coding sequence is TGTGCCAGTAGTACCGGGACAGCCCTCACAGATACGCAGTATTTT.

The CDR3 bases are TGTGCCAGCTCTCCCTCCTCCAATCAGCCCCAGCATTTT. This translates into CASSPSSNQPQHF. The chain links TRBV18 to TRBJ1-5; D is ambiguous. The CDR3 has 13 residues. Trimming left V 6 bases short and J 3 bases short, with 9 bases between. Germline V gene sequence: CDR1 KGHSH, CDR2 LQKENI.

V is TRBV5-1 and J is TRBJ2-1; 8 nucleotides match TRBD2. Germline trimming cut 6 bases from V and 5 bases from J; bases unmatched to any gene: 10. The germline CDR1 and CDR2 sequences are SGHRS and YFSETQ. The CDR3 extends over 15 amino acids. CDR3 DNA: TGCGCCAGCACGACAGCGGGAGCTGTTGACAATGAGCAGTTCTTC. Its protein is CASTTAGAVDNEQFF. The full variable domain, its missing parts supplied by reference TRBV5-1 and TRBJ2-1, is KAGVTQTPRYLIKTRGQQVTLSCSPISGHRSVSWYQQTPGQGLQFLFEYFSETQRNKGNFPGRFSGRQFSNSRSEMNVSTLELGDSALYLCASTTAGAVDNEQFFGPGTRLTVL.

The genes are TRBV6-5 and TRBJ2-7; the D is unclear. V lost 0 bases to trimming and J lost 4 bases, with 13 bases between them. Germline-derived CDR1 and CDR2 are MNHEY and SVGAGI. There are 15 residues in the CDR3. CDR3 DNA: TGTGCCAGCAGTTACTCCGTTTCTCGCGGTTACGAGCAGTACTTC. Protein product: CASSYSVSRGYEQYF.

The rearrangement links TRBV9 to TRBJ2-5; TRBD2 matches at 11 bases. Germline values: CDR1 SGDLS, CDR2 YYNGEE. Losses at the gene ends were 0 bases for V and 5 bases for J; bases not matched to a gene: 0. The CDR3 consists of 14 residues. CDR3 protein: CASSVVAGGETQYF. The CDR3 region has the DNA TGTGCCAGCAGCGTAGTAGCGGGAGGGGAGACCCAGTACTTC. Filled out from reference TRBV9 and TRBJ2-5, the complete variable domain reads DSGVTQTPKHLITATGQRVTLRCSPRSGDLSVYWYQQSLDQGLQFLIQYYNGEERAKGNILERFSAQQFPDLHSELNLSSLELGDSALYFCASSVVAGGETQYFGPGTRLLVL.

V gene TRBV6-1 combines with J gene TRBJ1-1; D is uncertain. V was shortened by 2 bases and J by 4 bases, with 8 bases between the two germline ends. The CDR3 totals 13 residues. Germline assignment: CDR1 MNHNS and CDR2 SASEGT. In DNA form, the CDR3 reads TGTGCCAGCAGTGAATCACTGGGCACTGAAGCTTTCTTT. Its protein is CASSESLGTEAFF.

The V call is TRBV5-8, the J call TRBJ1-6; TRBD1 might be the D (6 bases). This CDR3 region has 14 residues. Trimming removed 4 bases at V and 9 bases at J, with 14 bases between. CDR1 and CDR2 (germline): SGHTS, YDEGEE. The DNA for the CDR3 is TGTGCCAGCAGCCGAACTCACAGGGTTTCACCCCTCCACTTT. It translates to CASSRTHRVSPLHF.

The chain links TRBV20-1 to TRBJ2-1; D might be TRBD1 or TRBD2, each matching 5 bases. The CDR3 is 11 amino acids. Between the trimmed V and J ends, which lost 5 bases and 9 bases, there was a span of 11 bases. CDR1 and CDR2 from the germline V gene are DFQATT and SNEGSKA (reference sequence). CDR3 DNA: TGCAGTGCTTACCCCGGGACTGAGCAGTTCTTC. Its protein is CSAYPGTEQFF.

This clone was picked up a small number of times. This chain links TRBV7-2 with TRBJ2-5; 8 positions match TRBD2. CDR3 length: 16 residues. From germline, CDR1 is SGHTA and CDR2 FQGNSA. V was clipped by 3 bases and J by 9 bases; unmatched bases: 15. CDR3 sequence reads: CASSFNGGADLGAQYF. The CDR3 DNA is TGTGCCAGCAGCTTCAACGGGGGGGCGGACCTCGGGGCCCAGTACTTC.

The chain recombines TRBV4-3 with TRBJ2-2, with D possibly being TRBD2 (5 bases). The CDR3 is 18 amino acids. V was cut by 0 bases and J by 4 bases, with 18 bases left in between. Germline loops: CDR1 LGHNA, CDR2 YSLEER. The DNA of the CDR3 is TGCGCCAGCAGCCAAGATCCGGTAGGCGGGTTCATCACCGGGGAGCTGTTTTTT. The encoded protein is CASSQDPVGGFITGELFF.

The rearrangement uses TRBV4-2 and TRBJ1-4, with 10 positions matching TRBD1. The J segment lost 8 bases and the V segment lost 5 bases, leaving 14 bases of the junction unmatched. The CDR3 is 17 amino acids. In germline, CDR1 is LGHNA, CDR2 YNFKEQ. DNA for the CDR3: TGTGCCAGCAGCTCTTCGGGACAGGGGAGAGAAAGGGAAAAACTGTTTTTT. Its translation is CASSSSGQGREREKLFF.

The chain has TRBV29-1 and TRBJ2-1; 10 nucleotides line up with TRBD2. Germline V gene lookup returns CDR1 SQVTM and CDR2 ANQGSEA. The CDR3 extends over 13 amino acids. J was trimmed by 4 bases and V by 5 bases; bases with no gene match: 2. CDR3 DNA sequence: TGCAGCGTTTCTAGCGGGGGTTACAATGAGCAGTTCTTC. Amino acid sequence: CSVSSGGYNEQFF.

CDR3 region: CASSPPGWGLLRIRYF. In nucleotides, the CDR3 is TGTGCCAGCAGCCCCCCGGGGTGGGGACTCCTTCGTATTCGGTATTTT. V usage is TRBV9 and J usage is TRBJ2-3, with D possibly matching TRBD2 (6 bases). There are 16 residues in the CDR3. V shed 4 bases and J shed 14 bases, with 29 bases lying between them. Germline V CDR1 and CDR2: SGDLS, YYNGEE.

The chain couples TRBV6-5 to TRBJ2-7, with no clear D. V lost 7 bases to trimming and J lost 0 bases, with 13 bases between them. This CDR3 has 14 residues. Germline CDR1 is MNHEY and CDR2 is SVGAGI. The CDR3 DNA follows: TGTGCCAGCACGGGCCGAGCCTCCTCCTACGAGCAGTACTTC. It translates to CASTGRASSYEQYF.

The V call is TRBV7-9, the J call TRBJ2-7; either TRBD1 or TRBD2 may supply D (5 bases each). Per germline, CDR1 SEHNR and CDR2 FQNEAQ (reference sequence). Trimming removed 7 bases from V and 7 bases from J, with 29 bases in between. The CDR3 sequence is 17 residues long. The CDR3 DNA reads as TGTGCCAGCACCTCTTGGTCCGGGACGAAAAGTAACGGGGAGCAGTACTTC. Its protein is CASTSWSGTKSNGEQYF.